The T cell receptor beta chain under discussion was sequenced for a study of radiation and T cells in renal cell carcinoma (dated by TCRdb to 2020 to 2022). In the study overall: Samples came from a clinical trial, in which primary renal cell carcinomas received 15 Gy stereotactic body radiation therapy followed by nephrectomy 4 weeks later. In total, 50 to 60 samples, comprising roughly 25 tumors and some 27 peripheral blood samples, were subjected to TCR beta sequencing. Across all 50 or so samples, more than 4,000,000 unique CDR3 nucleotide sequences, encoding 2 million to 3 million unique CDR3 amino acid sequences, were identified. Summary of the overall study and its limitations: Effects of radiation dose or scheduling on the TCR repertoire could not be addressed with the single-armed trial design. Changes in the blood repertoire were not tracked past 4 weeks after treatment. Because pretreatment tumor biopsies were not available, the study could not determine whether clonotypes were already present within the tumor at baseline. In blood, the top tumor clonotypes increased from baseline to 2 weeks after radiation and then shrank by 4 weeks, which suggests a temporary expansion of tumor-resident clones.

TCR beta libraries were generated from genomic DNA with the immunoSEQ kit, following the manufacturer's recommendations. To prepare libraries, a first multiplex PCR with proprietary primers was run, followed by a second PCR that added unique barcodes, and a bead cleanup was done after each round. Each sample batch included a kit-provided positive control reaction and a negative control reaction. The final libraries were assessed on an Agilent 4200 TapeStation D1000 ScreenTape, pooled by volume, and quantified by qPCR. Sequencing was performed on an Illumina NextSeq500 using a MidOutput 150-cycle cartridge, with 156 Read1 cycles, 15 Index1 cycles, and the kit custom primers. The pooled library was loaded at 0.75 to 1 pM, with a roughly 18% PhiX control spiked in. Turning to the authors' computational methods: Vendor-processed data were analyzed in R, with a clonotype defined as all T cells sharing the same CDR3 nucleotide sequence. In the clone abundance analyses, frequencies were normalized to the 10,000 most abundant clones in each sample. Public T cell clones, which averaged fewer than five per sample, were excluded before analysis. An abundance difference of at least 32-fold between compartments was the criterion for calling clonotypes tumor-enriched or baseline blood-enriched. A beta-binomial differential abundance model was applied to find clonotypes that expanded or contracted between blood time points. Tumor-blood repertoire similarity was measured with the Baroni-Urbani and Buser coefficient, and group comparisons used two-tailed Wilcoxon tests in R. As stored in TCRdb, this immuneACCESS dataset retains in-frame rearrangements with V and J assigned. A fraction of the clones does not appear; measured against another copy, unresolved V genes explain less than half of the discrepancy, and the remainder lacks a known reason. V, J and clone size are those of that table, while D and trimming were read from the DNA. In all, the sample holds some 75,000 clones, and 82% of those were seen once. The ten largest make up 5.5% to 7.5% of the sample.

Comment on this clone: The antigen it recognizes is unknown. The record has no base qualities; no much larger clone is one base away.

The time point label on this specimen signifies: blood 2 weeks post-SBRT. What this sample's treatment or condition label stands for: 15 Gy SBRT to primary tumor, nephrectomy 4 weeks later. Serial peripheral blood from radiation-treated patients was sampled at baseline, 2 weeks and 4 weeks after SBRT to track tumor-enriched clonotypes. Renal cell carcinoma with clear cell pathology was present in all patients. The QIAamp DNA Blood Mini Kit (Qiagen) was used to prepare genomic DNA for TCR sequencing. Samples were included in the analyses only if all quality control checks were passed. CDR1 and CDR2, looked up from the germline V gene, are SGHRS and YFSETQ. Trimming costs V 4 bases and J 4 bases, and their ends lie 8 bases apart. Inclusive of the bounding cysteine and phenylalanine, the CDR3 is 13 residues long. Just CDR3 DNA is preserved here, 39 bases in frame from base 1.

The receptor's source is a man between 60 and 75 years old with renal cell carcinoma. The chain is made from TRBV5-1 and TRBJ2-2; the D gene is unclear. The source material was blood, sampled from a patient whose treatment included radiotherapy and nephrectomy. The DNA reads as follows: TGCGCCAGCAGCCGCCTTGGCACCGGGGAGCTGTTTTTT. This gives the protein CASSRLGTGELFF.